The 16 T cell receptor beta chains reported below all come from one sample, sequenced in a study of shared clonotypes between healthy human individuals. Data came from immunoSEQ multiplex PCR; TCRdb stores just in-frame clones and leaves some out. The sample includes roughly 650,000 clones, 96% of them seen just once. CD45RO negativity and positive selection for CCR7 defined naive CD8 cells, a population that excluded terminally differentiated effector memory CD45RA+ cells. The specimen sequenced was naive CD8+ T cells sorted from blood. The receptors shown here come from a woman aged 25 to 39 in good health.

This clone appeared once. The chain combines TRBV7-9 with TRBJ2-7; D assignment may be TRBD1 or TRBD2 (5 bases each). Germline V gene data show CDR1 as SEHNR and CDR2 as FQNEAQ (reference sequence). The CDR3 consists of 16 residues. Trimming pared 4 bases from V and 3 bases from J, leaving 19 bases between. The CDR3 sequence: CASSSTPRDGFYEQYF. In nucleotides, the CDR3 is TGTGCCAGCAGCTCCACCCCCCGGGACGGCTTCTACGAGCAGTACTTC.

V is TRBV7-8 and J is TRBJ1-5; 9 bases are shared with TRBD1. The CDR3 runs to 15 residues. The V and J ends lost 5 bases and 5 bases, in that order; junction bases with no gene match: 7. In germline, CDR1 is SGHVS, CDR2 FQNEAQ. The CDR3 DNA sequence: TGTGCCAGCAGCCCTTGGACAGGGGCCGATCAGCCCCAGCATTTT. Amino acid sequence: CASSPWTGADQPQHF.

The rearrangement links TRBV7-2 to TRBJ1-6; TRBD1 might be the D (6 bases). Trimming took off 4 bases at V and 5 bases at J, with 12 bases between the two ends. The CDR3 is made up of 15 amino acids. Germline assignment: CDR1 SGHTA and CDR2 FQGNSA. The CDR3 nucleotides are TGTGCCAGCAGCTCTACCGGGACAAATAATTCACCCCTCCACTTT. Translating gives CASSSTGTNNSPLHF.

The J gene is TRBJ2-7, the V gene TRBV5-1; D not certain. V lost 4 bases, J lost 1 base, and 12 bases lay in between. CDR1 and CDR2 (germline): SGHRS, YFSETQ. This CDR3 region has 14 residues. The CDR3 DNA reads as TGCGCCAGCAGCGAGGTCGACGGATCCTACGAGCAGTACTTC. As protein: CASSEVDGSYEQYF.

The V and J genes are TRBV28 and TRBJ1-5, with TRBD1 matching over 9 bases. Per the germline V gene, CDR1 is MDHEN and CDR2 is SYDVKM. V lost 6 bases and J lost 6; bases outside the gene matches: 15. The CDR3 spans 17 residues. CDR3 sequence reads: CASRTAPDRGGSQPQHF. CDR3 sequence (DNA): TGTGCCAGCAGAACCGCCCCGGACAGGGGAGGAAGTCAGCCCCAGCATTTT.

This chain links TRBV28 with TRBJ2-5, with D possibly being TRBD1 or TRBD2 (6 bases each). CDR1 and CDR2 (germline): MDHEN, SYDVKM. Between the trimmed V and J ends, which lost 6 bases and 4 bases, there was a span of 21 bases. The CDR3 totals 16 residues. In nucleotides, the CDR3 is TGTGCCAGCAGCCCCCCGGGGGCAGGGGATCGAGAGACCCAGTACTTC. Its protein product is CASSPPGAGDRETQYF.

This chain links TRBV19 with TRBJ2-7; TRBD2 matches at 12 bases. Trimming removed 8 bases from V and 0 bases from J; junction bases left unmatched: 2. The CDR3 extends over 14 amino acids. Germline V gene data show CDR1 as LNHDA and CDR2 as SQIVND (reference sequence). The DNA of the CDR3 is TGTGCCAGTTCACTAGCGGGAGGCTCCTACGAGCAGTACTTC. It translates to CASSLAGGSYEQYF.

This clone was detected only once. This chain uses TRBV2 with TRBJ1-3; TRBD1 is a possible D gene (6 bases). The CDR3 covers 16 residues. Trimming stripped 6 bases from V and 4 bases from J, with 19 bases between. Germline V CDR1 and CDR2: SNHLY, FYNNEI. CDR3 sequence (DNA): TGTGCCAGCAGGGCGGACAGTGTCTCTGGGGGAAACACCATATATTTT. Its protein product is CASRADSVSGGNTIYF.

The chain has TRBV27 and TRBJ1-3; D is ambiguous. Germline V gene data show CDR1 as MNHEY and CDR2 as SMNVEV (reference sequence). The CDR3 is 18 residues long. V was trimmed by 6 bases and J by 0 bases, leaving 21 bases between them. As DNA, the CDR3 is TGTGCCAGCAGGCCTCTACTGGCAGCGTCTTTCTCTGGAAACACCATATATTTT. The encoded protein is CASRPLLAASFSGNTIYF.

V and J are TRBV28 and TRBJ1-1, with unresolved D. Germline V gives CDR1 MDHEN, CDR2 SYDVKM. V dropped 7 bases and J dropped 0 bases, with 12 bases sitting between them. The CDR3 covers 14 residues. CDR3: CASIKDTLNTEAFF. CDR3 nucleotide sequence: TGTGCCAGCATCAAAGACACGTTGAACACTGAAGCTTTCTTT.

V is TRBV28 and J is TRBJ1-1, with D hard to call. CDR1 is MDHEN, CDR2 SYDVKM, per germline. CDR3 length equals 12 residues. V lost 5 bases to trimming and J lost 6 bases, with 10 bases between them. The CDR3, as DNA: TGTGCCAGCAGTGGTAGGGTCCCTGAAGCTTTCTTT. Translating it yields CASSGRVPEAFF.

The chain has TRBV6-5 and TRBJ1-1; no definite D call. Trimming removed 5 bases from V and 7 bases from J, with 8 bases in between. Germline assignment: CDR1 MNHEY and CDR2 SVGAGI. The CDR3 is 11 residues long. DNA for the CDR3: TGTGCCAGCAGTCTGGGAGTTGAAGCTTTCTTT. It encodes CASSLGVEAFF.

The chain links TRBV6-1 to TRBJ2-7, with 9 nucleotides matching TRBD2. The CDR3 consists of 15 residues. Trimming at V came to 1 base and at J to 3 bases, leaving 4 bases not matched to a gene. Germline V gene data show CDR1 as MNHNS and CDR2 as SASEGT. This CDR3 reads CASSEGVAGVYEQYF. As DNA, the CDR3 is TGTGCCAGCAGTGAAGGTGTAGCGGGAGTCTACGAGCAGTACTTC.

This rearrangement joins TRBV11-2 to TRBJ2-1; D is perhaps TRBD2 (5 bases). Germline V CDR1 and CDR2: SGHAT, FQNNGV. The CDR3 length is 15 residues. V was clipped by 1 base and J by 3 bases, with 10 bases between them. The DNA for the CDR3 is TGTGCCAGCAGCTTAGTCGGAGGTGTCTACAATGAGCAGTTCTTC. Amino acid sequence: CASSLVGGVYNEQFF.

The chain recombines TRBV28 with TRBJ1-5, with D uncertain. Germline V gene data show CDR1 as MDHEN and CDR2 as SYDVKM. The CDR3 runs 15 residues. V was trimmed by 6 bases and J by 3 bases, leaving 15 bases between them. The DNA for the CDR3 is TGTGCCAGCAGCCCGCCCTATCCTCCCAATCAGCCCCAGCATTTT. This encodes CASSPPYPPNQPQHF.

The chain joins TRBV5-4 to TRBJ2-7; D might be TRBD2 (6 bases). From germline, CDR1 is SGHNT and CDR2 YYREEE (reference sequence). This CDR3 comprises 12 residues. V lost 6 bases to trimming and J lost 6 bases, with 13 bases between them. The DNA for the CDR3 is TGTGCCAGCATCGGACCGCGGGGCGAGCAGTACTTC. Protein product: CASIGPRGEQYF.